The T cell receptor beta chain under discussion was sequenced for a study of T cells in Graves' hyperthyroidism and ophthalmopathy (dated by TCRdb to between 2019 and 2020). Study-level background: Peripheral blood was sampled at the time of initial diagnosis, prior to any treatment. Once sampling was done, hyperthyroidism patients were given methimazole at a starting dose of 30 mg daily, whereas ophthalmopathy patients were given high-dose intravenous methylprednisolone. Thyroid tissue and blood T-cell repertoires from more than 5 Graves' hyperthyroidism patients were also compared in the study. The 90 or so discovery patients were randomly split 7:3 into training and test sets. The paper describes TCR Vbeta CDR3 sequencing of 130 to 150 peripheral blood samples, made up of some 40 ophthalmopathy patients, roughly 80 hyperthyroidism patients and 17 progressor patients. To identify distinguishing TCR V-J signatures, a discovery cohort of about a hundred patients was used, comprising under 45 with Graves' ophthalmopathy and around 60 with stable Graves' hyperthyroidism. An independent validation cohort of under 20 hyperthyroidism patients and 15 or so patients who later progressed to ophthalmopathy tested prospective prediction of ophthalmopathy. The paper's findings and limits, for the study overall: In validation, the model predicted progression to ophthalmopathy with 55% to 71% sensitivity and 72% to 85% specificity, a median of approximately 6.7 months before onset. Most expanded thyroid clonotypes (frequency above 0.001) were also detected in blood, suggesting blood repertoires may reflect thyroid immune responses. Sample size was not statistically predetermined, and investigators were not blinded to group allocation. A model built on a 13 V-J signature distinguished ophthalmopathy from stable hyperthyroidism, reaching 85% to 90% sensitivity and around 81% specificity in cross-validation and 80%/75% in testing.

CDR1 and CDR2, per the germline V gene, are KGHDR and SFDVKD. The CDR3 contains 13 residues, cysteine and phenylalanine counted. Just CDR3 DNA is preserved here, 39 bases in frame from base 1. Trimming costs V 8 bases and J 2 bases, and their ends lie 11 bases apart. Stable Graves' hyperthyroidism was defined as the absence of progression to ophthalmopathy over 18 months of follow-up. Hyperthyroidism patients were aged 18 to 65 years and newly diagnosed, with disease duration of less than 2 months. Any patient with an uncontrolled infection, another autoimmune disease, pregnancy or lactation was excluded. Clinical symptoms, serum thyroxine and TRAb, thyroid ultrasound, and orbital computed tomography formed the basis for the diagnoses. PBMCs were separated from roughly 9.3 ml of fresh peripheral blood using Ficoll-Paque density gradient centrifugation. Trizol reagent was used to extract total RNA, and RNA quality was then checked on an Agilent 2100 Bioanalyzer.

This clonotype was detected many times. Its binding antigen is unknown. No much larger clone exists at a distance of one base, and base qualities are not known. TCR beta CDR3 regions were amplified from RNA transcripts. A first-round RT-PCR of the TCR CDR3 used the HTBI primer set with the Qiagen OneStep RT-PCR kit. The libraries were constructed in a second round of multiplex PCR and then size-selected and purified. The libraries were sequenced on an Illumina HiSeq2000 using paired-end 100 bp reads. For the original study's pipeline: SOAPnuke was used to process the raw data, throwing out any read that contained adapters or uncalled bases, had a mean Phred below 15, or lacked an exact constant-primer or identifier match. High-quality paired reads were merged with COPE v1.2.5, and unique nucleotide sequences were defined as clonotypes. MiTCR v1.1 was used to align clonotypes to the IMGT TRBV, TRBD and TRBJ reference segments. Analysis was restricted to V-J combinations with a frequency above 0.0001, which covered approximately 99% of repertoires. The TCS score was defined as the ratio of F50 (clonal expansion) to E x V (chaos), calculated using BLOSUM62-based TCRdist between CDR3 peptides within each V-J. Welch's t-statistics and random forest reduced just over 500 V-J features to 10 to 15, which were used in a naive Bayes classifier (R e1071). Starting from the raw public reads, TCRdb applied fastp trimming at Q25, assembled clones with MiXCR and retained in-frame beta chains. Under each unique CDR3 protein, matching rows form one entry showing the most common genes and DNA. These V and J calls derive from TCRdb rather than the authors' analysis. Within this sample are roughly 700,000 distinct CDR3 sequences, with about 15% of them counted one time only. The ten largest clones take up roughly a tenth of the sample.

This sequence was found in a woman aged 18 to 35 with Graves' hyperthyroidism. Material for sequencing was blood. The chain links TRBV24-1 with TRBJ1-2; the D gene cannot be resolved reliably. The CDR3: CATKAYRNYGYTF. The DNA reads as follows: TGTGCCACCAAAGCGTATAGGAACTATGGCTACACCTTC.